This T cell receptor (beta chain) appears in the sequencing data of a study of cytomegalovirus exposure and HLA in healthy donors. The study ran its PCR with 60 Vbeta and 13 Jbeta primers. TCRdb's table, derived via immunoSEQ multiplex PCR, lists solely in-frame clones and lacks some. The repertoire holds 140,000 to 150,000 clones, with about 80% as singletons. This CDR3 region has 16 residues. V dropped 6 bases and J dropped 3; count of bases not matched to a gene: 12. CDR1 SQVTM and CDR2 ANQGSEA come from the germline V gene. Broader study findings: In a later analysis, TCR beta V- and J-gene trimming was associated with a missense DCLRE1C variant.

In the case of this clone: Its antigen is not identified.

The clonotype comes from a woman aged 18-30 years in good health and CMV-seropositive. The J gene is TRBJ2-1, the V gene TRBV29-1, with 9 bases lining up with TRBD2. The sequenced material came from PBMCs. DNA for the CDR3: TGCAGCGTCCCTCAGAGTAGCGGGGGAATCTACAATGAGCAGTTCTTC. This translates into CSVPQSSGGIYNEQFF.